This T cell receptor (beta chain) is drawn from a study of shared clonotypes between healthy human individuals (dated by TCRdb to the early 2020s). For context, the study as a whole: The cohort comprised two women and a few men aged 18 to 49 years. For each donor, three plates each were used for CD4 naive and CD4 memory, two plates were used for CD8 naive, and one plate was used for CD8 memory. Blood TCR repertoires of four to six healthy adults were deeply sequenced to estimate repertoire size and the extent of clonotype sharing between individuals. To increase sequencing depth and limit assay-specific biases, TCR repertoire library preparation and sequencing were carried out by different laboratories using diverse techniques. Per donor, leukapheresis produced somewhere between about 0.9 and 9 billion PBMCs.

Using the deep immunoSEQ assay, multiplex PCR amplified TCR CDR3 regions from genomic DNA. Extracted genomic DNA from each cell subset was spread evenly across all wells of several immunoSEQ 96-well plates, with each plate serving as a replicate. For sorted subsets, about 210 ng of genomic DNA, equivalent to about 30,000 T cell genomes, went into each replicate PCR. The purified libraries were quantified using a Qubit 3.0 fluorometer, sized with a Bioanalyzer 2100, and then quantified again using the KAPA Library Quantification kit. Every immunoSEQ 96-well plate was sequenced on a dedicated single-read 150-cycle Illumina NextSeq 550 flow cell. From the authors' description of their analysis: Because the immunoSEQ output included only junctional sequences and no quality scores, the filtering could not be the same as the filtering used for full-length reads. Sequences were annotated with PyIR, a Python wrapper for IgBLAST v1.9, and V/J genes and CDR3 were assigned using IMGT germline references. Reads were filtered out if the reads had weak V/J assignments (E-value above 1e-6), no CDR3, stop codons, out-of-frame junctions, or ambiguous translated residues. V3J clonotypes were defined as sequences sharing an identical inferred V gene, J gene, and CDR3 amino acid sequence. Percentage overlap between repertoires was calculated by dividing the number of shared unique clonotypes by the size of the smaller repertoire. RTK rarefaction, the Chao1 estimator, and Recon v2.1 estimates of unobserved clonotypes were used to assess repertoire richness. Generation probabilities for all TCRbeta clonotypes obtained by the gDNA method from a handful of donors were computed using OLGA. TCRdb re-hosts the immuneACCESS table, in-frame sequences only. Its copies lack some clones; in the studies checked, an unresolved V gene accounts for under half of them, and the cause for the rest is not known. V and J calls and clone size are those listed in that table; D and trimming were worked out from the DNA. This sample holds about 2,200,000 clones; roughly 91% were observed only once. In total, the top ten clones hold roughly 1.8% of the sample.

Paper-wide results and their limitations: Because the study included only a small number of donors, the genetic and exposure-history diversity represented was limited. Incomplete sequencing was indicated by rarefaction of sorted-subset datasets, despite the large sequencing depth. Compared with non-shared clonotypes, clonotypes shared by all four sorted-subset donors had higher generation probabilities. Pairwise subsampling indicated that sequencing depth was expected to affect the degree of clonotype sharing among donors. Larger estimated clonotype richness was generally found for naive subsets than for memory subsets. Around 5% of naive CD4, roughly 3.6% of naive CD8, about 2.1% of memory CD4, and about 0.4% of memory CD8 clonotypes were shared across several donors. Sampling was restricted to blood, and TCR repertoires in tissues likely differ from the TCR repertoires found in blood.

CD8 naive samples were obtained by positive selection for CCR7 among CD45RO-negative cells, yielding a CD45RA+CCR7+ population from which TemRA cells were excluded. Donors were healthy HIV-negative adults with no recently reported acute infections or vaccinations. Every donor was a Caucasian adult living in Nashville, Tennessee, USA. After blood collection by leukapheresis, PBMCs were isolated using Ficoll-Histopaque density gradient centrifugation and then cryopreserved in the vapor phase of liquid nitrogen. Analytical flow cytometry was used to check the purity and quantity of each magnetically sorted T cell population. Genomic DNA was isolated from every sorted fraction and measured by UV absorbance on a Nanodrop 2000c. Regarding this clone: No cognate antigen has been identified for it. Base qualities are missing; no much larger clone stands one base away.

CDR1 and CDR2 are drawn from the germline V gene: SGHNT, YENEEA. Relative to germline, V is 4 bases shorter and J is 4 bases shorter, with 11 bases between their ends. The CDR3 spans 13 residues, from the cysteine through the phenylalanine. The CDR3 DNA has 39 bases and is translated from base 1. The V and J genes are TRBV11-3 and TRBJ2-7; D gene: possibly TRBD1, on 6 matching bases. The sequencing sample was made of naive CD8+ T cells from PBMCs. Per the publication, the cell subset or site label means: CD45RA+CCR7+. This receptor was identified in a man in his late teens or twenties in good health. Some clones in this sample may be carry-over from other donors' samples. The CDR3 amino acid sequence is: CASSYHRGYEQYF. The nucleotide sequence reads as follows: TGTGCCAGCAGCTACCATAGGGGGTACGAGCAGTACTTC. The entire variable domain, with the stretches around the CDR3 drawn from the reference TRBV11-3 and TRBJ2-7 proteins, is EAGVVQSPRYKIIEKKQPVAFWCNPISGHNTLYWYLQNLGQGPELLIRYENEEAVDDSQLPKDRFSAERLKGVDSTLKIQPAELGDSAVYLCASSYHRGYEQYFGPGTRLTVT.